This note documents a single TCR beta chain sequence. What it binds is not known. The study ran its PCR with 60 Vbeta and 13 Jbeta primers. TCRdb keeps only in-frame clones here, not all; method: immunoSEQ multiplex PCR. The data show 160,000 or so clones, approximately 86% seen once. This sample is part of a study of cytomegalovirus exposure and HLA in healthy donors. At the level of the study: The Caucasian-associated ancestry cluster contained 75% to 85% of the roughly 400 genotyped donors.

Study results and caveats: The study reported that TCR beta sequences accurately predicted HLA-A and HLA-B alleles in most subjects. A later analysis, which compared TCR beta chains of equal frequency, found the HLA-associated ones more clonally expanded.

Source material: PBMCs. The sequence derives from a woman in her forties or fifties in good health and CMV-seropositive.

CDR3 nucleotides: TGTGCCAGCAGTCCCCAGACACTTTCCTACGAGCAGTACTTC. The encoded protein is CASSPQTLSYEQYF. The J gene is TRBJ2-7, the V gene TRBV27; D remains ambiguous. The CDR3 contains 14 residues. Trimming cost V 5 bases and J 1 base, with 12 bases left between them. Germline CDR1 is MNHEY and CDR2 is SMNVEV (reference sequence).